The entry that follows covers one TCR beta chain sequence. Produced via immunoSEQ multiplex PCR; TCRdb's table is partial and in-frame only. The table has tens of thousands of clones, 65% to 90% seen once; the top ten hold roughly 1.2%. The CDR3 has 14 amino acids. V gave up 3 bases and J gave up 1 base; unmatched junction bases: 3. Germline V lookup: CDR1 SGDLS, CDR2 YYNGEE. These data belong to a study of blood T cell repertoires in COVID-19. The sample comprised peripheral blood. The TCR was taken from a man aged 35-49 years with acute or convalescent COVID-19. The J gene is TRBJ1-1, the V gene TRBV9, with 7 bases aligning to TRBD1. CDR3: CASSAGQSNTEAFF. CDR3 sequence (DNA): TGTGCCAGCAGCGCGGGACAGTCGAACACTGAAGCTTTCTTT.